This TCR beta chain was observed in a study of persistence of HIV-infected CD4 T cells. Study-level information: Donors were ART-treated; their CMV- and Gag-responding CD4+ T cells were isolated. Suppressive ART had lasted a median of about eight years.

Notes on this clone: Its matching antigen is unknown.

The stimulus was an HIV-1 Gag 15-mer peptide pool, roughly 1 ug/peptide/mL. Memory cells lacking CD40L and CD69 with high CD45RO were sorted. Sequencing used immunoSEQ version 4 in survey mode. Method: immunoSEQ multiplex PCR; TCRdb's copy keeps in-frame clones and lacks some. The sample lists about 35,000 clones, 70% to 90% occurring once. The V gene's germline CDR1 is SGDLS and CDR2 YYNGEE. The CDR3 consists of 14 residues. V was clipped by 4 bases and J by 4 bases, with 13 bases between them. The material sequenced was cultured CD4+ T cells from PBMCs, taken from a patient who received antiretroviral therapy. This chain connects TRBV9 to TRBJ2-3; TRBD1 might be the D (5 bases). The receptor was isolated from an adult with HIV. The donor label of this sample is uncertain. CDR3 protein: CASSRGRASDTQYF. In DNA, the CDR3 is TGTGCCAGCAGCCGAGGCAGGGCCTCAGATACGCAGTATTTT.